This T cell receptor beta chain was obtained from a study of blood T cell repertoires in COVID-19. Study-wide context: Collection of acute and convalescent COVID-19 samples took place in the United States, Italy and Spain.

In terms of age and location, participants ranged from roughly 18 to 90 years and lived in around 22 US areas. As processed by the authors: Amplified reference gene primers provided the basis for estimating nucleated cell counts. Sequencing was performed with immunoSEQ multiplex PCR; in TCRdb, only in-frame clones are kept and a portion is missing. V and J calls and clone size are those listed in that table; D and trimming were worked out from the DNA. The sample contains 400,000 to 500,000 clones, around 87% of which appear only once. The CDR3 is made up of 16 amino acids. Germline loops: CDR1 SGHTS, CDR2 YDEGEE. Trimming removed 4 bases from V and 4 bases from J; junction bases left unmatched: 5.

The chain links TRBV5-8 to TRBJ2-3, with 14 bases matching TRBD2. The TCR was taken from a woman in her thirties or forties who had recovered from COVID-19. The material sequenced was PBMCs or T cells enriched from blood (not recorded which). CDR3 protein: CASSPGLAGVSDTQYF. For the CDR3, the DNA is TGTGCCAGCAGCCCGGGACTAGCGGGAGTCTCAGATACGCAGTATTTT.